This T cell receptor beta chain was observed in a study of response to subunit inactivated influenza vaccine. General study results and limits: Every seasonal influenza vaccination brings in few new T cells, the authors suggested.

The CDR3 has 15 residues. V trimming: 6 bases; J trimming: 4 bases; junction bases outside the gene matches: 12. Per germline, CDR1 ENHRY and CDR2 SYGVKD. One entry per CDR3 protein, called by TCRdb with MiXCR from the RT-PCR reads. The table includes under 200,000 distinct CDR3 sequences, roughly a tenth detected once. In this sample, this clonotype turned up a few times. What it binds is unknown. The sample was non-naive T cells sorted from PBMCs, taken about 6 weeks after vaccination. The chain carries TRBV10-3 and TRBJ2-7; 7 bases match TRBD2. The receptor's source is a man in his fifties or sixties who received an inactivated influenza vaccine. CDR3 sequence (DNA): TGTGCCATCAGGGAGGATGGCGGGAGCTGGTACGAGCAGTACTTC. Translation gives CAIREDGGSWYEQYF.